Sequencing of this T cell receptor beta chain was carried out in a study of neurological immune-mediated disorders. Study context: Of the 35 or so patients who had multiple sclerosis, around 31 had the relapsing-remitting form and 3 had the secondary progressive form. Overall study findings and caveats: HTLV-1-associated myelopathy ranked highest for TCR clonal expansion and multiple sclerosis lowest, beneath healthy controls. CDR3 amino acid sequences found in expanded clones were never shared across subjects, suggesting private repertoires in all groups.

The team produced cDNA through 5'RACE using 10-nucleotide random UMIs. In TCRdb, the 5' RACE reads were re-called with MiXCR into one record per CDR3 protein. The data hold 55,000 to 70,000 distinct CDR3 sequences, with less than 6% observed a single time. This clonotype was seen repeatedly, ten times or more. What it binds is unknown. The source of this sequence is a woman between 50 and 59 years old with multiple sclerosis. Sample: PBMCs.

The chain's CDR3 is CASSRRGGPYNEQFF. The CDR3 nucleotides are TGTGCCAGCAGTCGGCGGGGGGGCCCCTACAATGAGCAGTTCTTC. The chain is built from TRBV2 and TRBJ2-1; TRBD2 matches 9 bases. With V trimmed by 5 bases and J by 2 bases, 4 bases remained unmatched. The CDR3 has 15 residues. CDR1 SNHLY and CDR2 FYNNEI come from the germline V gene.